This paragraph reports one T cell receptor (beta chain). Its antigen remains undetermined. Base qualities are not provided; no much larger clone lies one nucleotide away. The data belong to a study of blood T cell repertoires in COVID-19 (TCRdb year 2020). Study-level background: Samples covering the acute and convalescent phases of COVID-19 were provided by collaborators in the United States, Italy and Spain. The material from the prospective study consisted of cDNA or gDNA derived from T cells, B-cell-depleted T cells, or PBMCs. Subjects who had been exposed to COVID-19, were actively infected with it, or had recovered from it provided the deeply sampled blood TCRbeta repertoires that made up the dataset. The repertoires were made available in a free public database intended to serve as a resource for research on the immune response to SARS-CoV-2. The samples were drawn from two sources: the first 160 participants of the ongoing ImmuneRACE study, and 1,200 or so subjects contributed by 6 global collaborators. Sample metadata almost always included a de-identified subject ID, COVID-19 status, age in years and sex. Where available, HLA class I and class II types were obtained from metadata supplied by the sample provider rather than from assay-based typing. Broad study findings and their caveats: Clinical and demographic metadata were provided uncurated, with the amount varying by source and participant.

Samples from volunteer blood donors who had recovered from COVID-19 were contributed by a second Seattle source. Collaborating institutions collected whole blood in K2EDTA tubes following their own protocols. For TCRbeta analysis, collaborators shipped samples in one of three forms: frozen whole blood, isolated PBMCs, or DNA extracted from either of those sample types. The germline V gene (reference sequence) specifies SGHNT as CDR1 and YYREEE as CDR2. Reading from cysteine to phenylalanine, the CDR3 counts 16 amino acids. Only the CDR3 portion is preserved as DNA: 48 bases, with reading frame beginning at the first base. Between the V and J ends, shortened by 0 bases and 5 bases respectively, the junction contains 17 bases. The immunoSEQ Assay, a bias-controlled multiplex PCR, was used to amplify TCRbeta CDR3 regions from genomic DNA. On the authors' methods: Nucleated cell counts per sample were estimated from amplification of reference gene primers within the assay. Sequence reads were collapsed and filtered to measure the absolute abundance of every unique TCRbeta CDR3 rearrangement. Productive Simpson clonality was computed per sample as the square root of Simpson's diversity index over productive rearrangements. TCRdb mirrors the immuneACCESS table, restricted to in-frame sequences. Some clones are absent from its copies; in checked studies, under half trace to an unresolved V gene, and the reason for the others is unknown. Clone size and V and J calls were adopted from that table, with D and trimming inferred from the DNA. The sample table lists about 150,000 clones, approximately 90% of them with a count of one. 2% to 2.5% of the sample belongs to the ten largest clones.

The TCR originated in a man between 45 and 60 years old who had recovered from COVID-19. The sequence links TRBV5-4 to TRBJ2-5; TRBD1 could be the D gene, as 6 bases match. The sequenced material came from peripheral blood. The DNA sequence follows: TGTGCCAGCAGCTTGGGGACAGAACCTGGATATGAGACCCAGTACTTC. It translates to CASSLGTEPGYETQYF.